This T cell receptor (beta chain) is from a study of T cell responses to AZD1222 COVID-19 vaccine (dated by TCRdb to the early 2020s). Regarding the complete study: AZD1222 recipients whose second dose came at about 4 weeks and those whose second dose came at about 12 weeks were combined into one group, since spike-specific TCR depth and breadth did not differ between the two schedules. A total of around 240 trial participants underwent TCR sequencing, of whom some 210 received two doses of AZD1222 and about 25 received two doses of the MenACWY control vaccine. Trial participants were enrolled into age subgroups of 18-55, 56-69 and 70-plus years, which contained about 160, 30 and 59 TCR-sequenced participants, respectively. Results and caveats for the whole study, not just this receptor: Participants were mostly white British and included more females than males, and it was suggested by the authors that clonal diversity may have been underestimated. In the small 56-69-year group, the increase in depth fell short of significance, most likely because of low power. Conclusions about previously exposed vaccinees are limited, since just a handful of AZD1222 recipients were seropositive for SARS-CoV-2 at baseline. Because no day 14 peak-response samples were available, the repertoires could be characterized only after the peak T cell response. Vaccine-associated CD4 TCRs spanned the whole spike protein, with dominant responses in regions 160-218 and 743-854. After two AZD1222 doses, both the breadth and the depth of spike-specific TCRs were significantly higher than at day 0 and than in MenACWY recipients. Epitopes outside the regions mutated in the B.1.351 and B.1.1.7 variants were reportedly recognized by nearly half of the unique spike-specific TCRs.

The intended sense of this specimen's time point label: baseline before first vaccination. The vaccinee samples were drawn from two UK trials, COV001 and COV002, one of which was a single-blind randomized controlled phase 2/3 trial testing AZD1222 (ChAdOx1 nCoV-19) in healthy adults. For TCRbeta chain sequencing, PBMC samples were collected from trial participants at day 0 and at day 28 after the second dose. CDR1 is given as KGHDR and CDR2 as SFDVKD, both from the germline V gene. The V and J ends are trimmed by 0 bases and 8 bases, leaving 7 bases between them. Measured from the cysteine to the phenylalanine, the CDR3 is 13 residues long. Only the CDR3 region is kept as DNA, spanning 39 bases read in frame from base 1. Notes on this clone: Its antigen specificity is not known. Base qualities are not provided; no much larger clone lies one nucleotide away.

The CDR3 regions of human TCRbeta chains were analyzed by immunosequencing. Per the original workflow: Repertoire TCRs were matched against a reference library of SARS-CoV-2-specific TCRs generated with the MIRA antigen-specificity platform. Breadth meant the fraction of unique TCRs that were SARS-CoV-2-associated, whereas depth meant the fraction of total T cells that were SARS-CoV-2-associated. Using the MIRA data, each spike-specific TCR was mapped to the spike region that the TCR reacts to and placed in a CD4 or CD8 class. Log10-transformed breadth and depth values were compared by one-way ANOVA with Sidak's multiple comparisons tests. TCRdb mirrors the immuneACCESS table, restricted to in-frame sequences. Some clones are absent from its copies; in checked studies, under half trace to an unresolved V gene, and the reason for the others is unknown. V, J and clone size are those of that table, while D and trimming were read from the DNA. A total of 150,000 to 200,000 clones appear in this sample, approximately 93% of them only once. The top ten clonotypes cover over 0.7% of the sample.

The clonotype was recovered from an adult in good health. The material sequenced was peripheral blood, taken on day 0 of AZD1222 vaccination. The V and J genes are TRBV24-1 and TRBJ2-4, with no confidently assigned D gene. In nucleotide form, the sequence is TGTGCCACCAGTGATTTGCGCTCACACATTCAGTACTTC. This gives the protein CATSDLRSHIQYF.